This T cell receptor beta chain was sequenced for a study of shared clonotypes between healthy human individuals. Study-level results: A few donors shared about 4.8% of their naive CD4 clonotypes. The generation probabilities recorded for non-shared clonotypes fell below those of clonotypes shared by all four donors.

Details on this clone: The antigen is not known.

Around 220 ng DNA, tens of thousands of T cell genomes, went into each sorted-subset replicate PCR. How the authors handled the data: ImmunoSEQ yielded junction-only sequences lacking quality scores, so filtering differed. TCRdb keeps only in-frame clones here, not all; method: immunoSEQ multiplex PCR. V and J calls and clone size are as listed in that table; D and trimming were resolved from the DNA. The sample lists about 610,000 clones, more than 95% occurring once. V was cut by 4 bases and J by 6 bases, with 14 bases left in between. Germline-derived CDR1 and CDR2 are SGHNT and YYREEE (reference sequence). The CDR3 has 13 residues.

The V and J genes are TRBV5-4 and TRBJ2-7; D is possibly TRBD2 (5 bases). Sequenced material: naive CD4+ T cells sorted from blood. Described subset: CD45RA+ positively selected. The receptor's source is a woman in her twenties or thirties in good health. The CDR3 loop reads CASSISGEGEQYF. The CDR3 coding sequence is TGTGCCAGCAGCATCAGCGGAGAGGGCGAGCAGTACTTC.